This entry concerns a single T cell receptor beta chain. Libraries were prepared by immunoSEQ multiplex PCR; TCRdb keeps only in-frame clonotypes and omits some of them. Of about 330,000 clones listed, approximately 85% are singletons. This sample stems from a study of blood T cell repertoires in COVID-19. About the research overall: Acute and convalescent COVID-19 specimens originated in the United States, Italy and Spain. PBMCs, B-cell-depleted T cells, or T cells were the source of the cDNA or gDNA that made up the material.

CDR1 is SGHTS and CDR2 is YDEGEE in the germline V gene. V was shortened by 0 bases and J by 7 bases, with 7 bases between the two germline ends. The CDR3 length is 12 residues. The sequencing sample was made of peripheral blood. The genes are TRBV5-8 and TRBJ1-2; D not certain. This sequence was found in a woman between 45 and 65 years old with acute or convalescent COVID-19. The CDR3 reads CASSLGESGYTF. Here the CDR3 DNA reads TGTGCCAGCAGCTTGGGGGAGAGTGGCTACACCTTC.